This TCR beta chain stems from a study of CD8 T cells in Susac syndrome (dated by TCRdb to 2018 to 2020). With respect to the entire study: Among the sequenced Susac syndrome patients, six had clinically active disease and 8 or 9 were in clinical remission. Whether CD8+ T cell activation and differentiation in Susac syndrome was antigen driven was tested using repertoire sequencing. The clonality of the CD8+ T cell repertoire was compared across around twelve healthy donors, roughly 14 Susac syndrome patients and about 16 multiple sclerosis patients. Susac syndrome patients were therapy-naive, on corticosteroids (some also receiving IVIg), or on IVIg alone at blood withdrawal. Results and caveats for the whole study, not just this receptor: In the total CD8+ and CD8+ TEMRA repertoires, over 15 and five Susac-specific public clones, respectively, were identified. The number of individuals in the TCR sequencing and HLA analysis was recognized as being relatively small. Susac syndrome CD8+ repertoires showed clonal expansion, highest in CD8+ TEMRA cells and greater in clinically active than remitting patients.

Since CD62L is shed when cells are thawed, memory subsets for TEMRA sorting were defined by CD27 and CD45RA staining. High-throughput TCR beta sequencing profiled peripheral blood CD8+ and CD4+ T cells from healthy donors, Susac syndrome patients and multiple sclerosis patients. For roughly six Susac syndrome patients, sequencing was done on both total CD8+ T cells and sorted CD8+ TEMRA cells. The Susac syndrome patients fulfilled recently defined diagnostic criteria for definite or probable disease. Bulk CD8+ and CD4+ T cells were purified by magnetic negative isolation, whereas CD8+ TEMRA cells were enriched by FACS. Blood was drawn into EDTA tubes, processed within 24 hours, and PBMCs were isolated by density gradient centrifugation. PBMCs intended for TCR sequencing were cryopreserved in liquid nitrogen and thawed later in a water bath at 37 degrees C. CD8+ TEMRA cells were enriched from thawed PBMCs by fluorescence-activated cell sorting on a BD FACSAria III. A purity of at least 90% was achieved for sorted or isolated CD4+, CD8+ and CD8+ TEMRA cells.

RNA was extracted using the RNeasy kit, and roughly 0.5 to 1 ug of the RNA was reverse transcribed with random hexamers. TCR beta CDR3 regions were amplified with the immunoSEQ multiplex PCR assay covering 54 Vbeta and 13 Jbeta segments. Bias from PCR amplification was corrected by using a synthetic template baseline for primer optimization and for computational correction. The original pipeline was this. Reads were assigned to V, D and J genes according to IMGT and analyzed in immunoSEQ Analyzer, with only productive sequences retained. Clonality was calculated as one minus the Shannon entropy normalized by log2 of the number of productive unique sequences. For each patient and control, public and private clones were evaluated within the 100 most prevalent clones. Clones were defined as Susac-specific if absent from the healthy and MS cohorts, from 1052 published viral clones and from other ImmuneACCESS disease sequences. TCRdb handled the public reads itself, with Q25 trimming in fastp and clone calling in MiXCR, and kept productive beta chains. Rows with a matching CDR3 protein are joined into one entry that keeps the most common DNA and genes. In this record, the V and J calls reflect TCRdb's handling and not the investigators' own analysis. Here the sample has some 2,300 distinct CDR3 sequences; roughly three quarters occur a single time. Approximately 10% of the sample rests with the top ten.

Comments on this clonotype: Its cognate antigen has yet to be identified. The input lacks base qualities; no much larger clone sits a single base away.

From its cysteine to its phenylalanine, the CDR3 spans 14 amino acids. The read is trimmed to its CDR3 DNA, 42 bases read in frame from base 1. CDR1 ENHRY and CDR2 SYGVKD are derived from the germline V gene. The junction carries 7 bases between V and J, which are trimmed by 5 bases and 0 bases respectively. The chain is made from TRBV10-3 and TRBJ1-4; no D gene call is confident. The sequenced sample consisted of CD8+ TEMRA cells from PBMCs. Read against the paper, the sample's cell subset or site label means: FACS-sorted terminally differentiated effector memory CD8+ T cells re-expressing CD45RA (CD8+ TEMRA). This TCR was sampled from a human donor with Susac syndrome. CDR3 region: CAISTSATNEKLFF. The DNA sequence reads TGTGCCATCAGTACCTCGGCAACTAATGAAAAACTGTTTTTT.